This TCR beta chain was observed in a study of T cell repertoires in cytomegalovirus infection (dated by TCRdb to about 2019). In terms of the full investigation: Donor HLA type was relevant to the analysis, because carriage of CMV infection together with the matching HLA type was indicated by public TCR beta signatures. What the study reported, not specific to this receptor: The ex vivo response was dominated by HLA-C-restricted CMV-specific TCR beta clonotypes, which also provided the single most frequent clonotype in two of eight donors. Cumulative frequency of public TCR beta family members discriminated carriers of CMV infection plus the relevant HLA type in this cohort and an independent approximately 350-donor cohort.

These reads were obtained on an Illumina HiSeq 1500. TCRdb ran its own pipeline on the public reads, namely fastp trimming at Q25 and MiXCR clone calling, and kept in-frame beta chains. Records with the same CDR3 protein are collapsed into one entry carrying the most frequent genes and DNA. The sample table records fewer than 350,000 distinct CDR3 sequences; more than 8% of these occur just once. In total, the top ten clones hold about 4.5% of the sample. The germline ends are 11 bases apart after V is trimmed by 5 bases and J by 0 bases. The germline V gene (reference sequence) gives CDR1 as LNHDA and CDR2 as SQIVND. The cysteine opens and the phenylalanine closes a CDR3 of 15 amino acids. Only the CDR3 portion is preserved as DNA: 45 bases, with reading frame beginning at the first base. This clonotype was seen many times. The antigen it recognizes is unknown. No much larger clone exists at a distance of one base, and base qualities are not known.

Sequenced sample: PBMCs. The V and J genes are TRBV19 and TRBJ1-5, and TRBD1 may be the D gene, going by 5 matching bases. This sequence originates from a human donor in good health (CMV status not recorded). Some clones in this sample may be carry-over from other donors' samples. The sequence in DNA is TGTGCCAGTAGTGTTAAGACAGTTAGCAATCAGCCCCAGCATTTT. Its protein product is CASSVKTVSNQPQHF.